Following are 24 T cell receptor beta chains from one sample sequenced in a study of cytomegalovirus exposure and HLA in healthy donors. PCR used 60 Vbeta primers and 13 Jbeta primers. Clones were read by immunoSEQ multiplex PCR, and TCRdb kept only the in-frame ones, dropping some. The sample has more than 110,000 clones. Input material: PBMCs. The receptor source for this set is a man aged 35-49 years in good health and CMV-seronegative.

Concerning this clone: Other DNA sequences in the same sample also yield this CDR3. This chain connects TRBV5-1 to TRBJ2-5, with TRBD1 matching over 12 bases. The CDR3 has 15 residues. The V gene end was trimmed by 4 bases and the J gene end by 4 bases; junction bases not matched to a gene: 5. Germline V gives CDR1 SGHRS, CDR2 YFSETQ. The CDR3 loop is CASSPGTGGLETQYF. Here the CDR3 DNA reads TGCGCCAGCAGCCCCGGGACAGGGGGCCTAGAGACCCAGTACTTC.

The V gene is TRBV7-9, the J gene TRBJ1-2; 7 bases are a match to TRBD1. With 6 bases clipped from V and 10 bases from J, the junction kept 8 bases outside the gene matches. The CDR3 is 12 residues long. In germline, CDR1 is SEHNR, CDR2 FQNEAQ (reference sequence). CDR3: CASSQIGGDYTF. CDR3 nucleotides: TGTGCCAGCAGTCAAATAGGGGGCGACTACACCTTC.

This chain connects TRBV4-1 to TRBJ2-7; the D gene is possibly TRBD2 (6 bases). This CDR3 is 15 amino acids long. V was trimmed by 0 bases and J by 2 bases, leaving 11 bases between them. The V gene's germline CDR1 is MGHRA and CDR2 YSYEKL. The CDR3 spells CASSQEEGTTYEQYF. As DNA, the CDR3 is TGCGCCAGCAGCCAAGAGGAGGGGACGACCTACGAGCAGTACTTC.

This chain connects TRBV28 to TRBJ2-7; 10 nucleotides line up with TRBD1. The germline CDR1 and CDR2 sequences are MDHEN and SYDVKM. V lost 6 bases to trimming and J lost 5 bases; unmatched junction nucleotides: 13. This CDR3 region has 16 residues. In nucleotides, the CDR3 is TGTGCCAGCAGCAAAGCCGGGACAGGGGTCATCCACGAGCAGTACTTC. This encodes CASSKAGTGVIHEQYF.

The chain joins TRBV29-1 to TRBJ1-1; TRBD1 matches at 10 bases. The CDR3 sequence is 15 residues long. Germline V CDR1 and CDR2: SQVTM, ANQGSEA. After removal of 2 bases from V and 4 bases from J, the junction contained 7 bases not matched to a gene. CDR3 amino acids: CSVEWDRGRGTEAFF. Written as DNA, the CDR3 is TGCAGCGTTGAATGGGACAGGGGTAGGGGCACTGAAGCTTTCTTT.

The chain couples TRBV6-5 to TRBJ1-1; 8 bases fit TRBD1. Germline values: CDR1 MNHEY, CDR2 SVGAGI. The CDR3 consists of 13 residues. V lost 3 bases and J lost 8; bases outside the gene matches: 5. CDR3 in DNA: TGTGCCAGCAGTTATCCGAGGACAGGGGAAGCTTTCTTT. The encoded protein is CASSYPRTGEAFF.

The chain employs TRBV6-4 and TRBJ2-7, with D possibly matching TRBD1 (6 bases). Germline V lookup: CDR1 MRHNA, CDR2 SNTAGT. The CDR3 runs 13 residues. The V end was cut by 6 bases, the J end by 3 bases, with 12 bases between. The CDR3 reads CASSAEQGYEQYF. The CDR3 region has the DNA TGTGCCAGCAGCGCGGAACAGGGCTACGAGCAGTACTTC.

This chain's CDR3 is CASRRDWGAEKLFF. The CDR3, as DNA: TGTGCCAGCAGACGCGATTGGGGCGCGGAAAAACTGTTTTTT. The rearrangement links TRBV5-5 to TRBJ1-4, with D maybe TRBD1 (5 bases). Germline CDR1 and CDR2: SGHKS and YYEKEE (reference sequence). Trimming pared 5 bases from V and 8 bases from J, leaving 16 bases between. The CDR3 totals 14 residues.

The chain joins TRBV15 to TRBJ1-2, with 10 bases aligning to TRBD1. Germline trimming cut 1 base from V and 5 bases from J; bases unmatched to any gene: 10. The germline CDR1 and CDR2 sequences are LNHNV and YYDKDF (reference sequence). CDR3 length: 17 amino acids. CDR3 in amino acids: CATSRASDRGVLYGYTF. The CDR3 bases are TGTGCCACCAGCAGAGCTTCGGACAGGGGGGTTTTGTATGGCTACACCTTC.

The chain employs TRBV5-6 and TRBJ2-1, with D possibly matching TRBD1 (5 bases). This CDR3 comprises 17 residues. CDR1 and CDR2 (germline): SGHDT, YYEEEE. V was shortened by 1 base and J by 0 bases, with 14 bases between the two germline ends. CDR3 sequence: CASSLQQAYLSYNEQFF. The CDR3 DNA sequence: TGTGCCAGCAGCTTGCAACAGGCCTACCTCTCCTACAATGAGCAGTTCTTC.

This chain uses TRBV7-6 with TRBJ1-4, with a weak D call TRBD1 (5 bases). V dropped 5 bases and J dropped 10 bases, with 17 bases sitting between them. CDR3 length: 14 amino acids. Germline CDR1 and CDR2: SGHVS and FNYEAQ. The CDR3 DNA reads as TGTGCCAGCAGCCCTCAGGGTTTCGTGGGAAAACTGTTTTTT. Translation: CASSPQGFVGKLFF. Full variable domain (outside the CDR3, taken from reference TRBV7-6 and TRBJ1-4): GAGVSQSPRYKVTKRGQDVALRCDPISGHVSLYWYRQALGQGPEFLTYFNYEAQQDKSGLPNDRFSAERPEGSISTLTIQRTEQRDSAMYRCASSPQGFVGKLFFGSGTQLSVL.

The V call is TRBV7-2, the J call TRBJ2-7, with 7 bases aligning to TRBD1. The germline gives CDR1 SGHTA, CDR2 FQGNSA. V was pared by 5 bases and J by 3 bases, with 4 bases of the junction left unmatched. The CDR3 covers 13 residues. Written as DNA, the CDR3 is TGTGCCAGCAGCCTCGGACAGGACTACGAGCAGTACTTC. Its translation: CASSLGQDYEQYF.

The V call is TRBV6-6, the J call TRBJ1-2, with TRBD1 matching over 9 bases. V was clipped by 5 bases and J by 6 bases; unmatched bases: 4. This CDR3 comprises 13 residues. Germline V CDR1 and CDR2: MNHNY, SVGAGI (reference sequence). CDR3 loop: CASSKQGADGYTF. CDR3 in DNA: TGTGCCAGCAGTAAACAGGGGGCAGATGGCTACACCTTC.

The chain has TRBV6-1 and TRBJ1-1, with a tentative D call TRBD1 (5 bases). The CDR3 loop spans 13 amino acids. The V end lost 6 bases, the J end lost 0 bases, and 8 bases lay between the germline ends. CDR1 MNHNS and CDR2 SASEGT come from the germline V gene. CDR3: CASSSGVNTEAFF. CDR3 in DNA: TGTGCCAGCAGCTCGGGGGTGAACACTGAAGCTTTCTTT.

The rearrangement uses TRBV5-6 and TRBJ2-3, with 11 positions matching TRBD1. This CDR3 has 15 residues. Per the germline V gene, CDR1 is SGHDT and CDR2 is YYEEEE. Trimming cost V 3 bases and J 5 bases; bases outside gene matches: 5. The DNA for the CDR3 is TGTGCCAGCAGCTCTTTCGGGACAGGGGGAGATACGCAGTATTTT. Encoded protein: CASSSFGTGGDTQYF.

In the case of this clone: This CDR3 is also generated by other DNA sequences in the sample. V is TRBV5-4 and J is TRBJ1-6; TRBD1 matches at 9 bases. This CDR3 comprises 14 residues. The ends lost 4 bases at V and 10 bases at J; junction bases unmatched: 6. Germline V gives CDR1 SGHNT, CDR2 YYREEE (reference sequence). As DNA, the CDR3 is TGTGCCAGCAGCCTGGACAGGGGTCAATCACCCCTCCACTTT. This codes for CASSLDRGQSPLHF. Combining the CDR3 with reference TRBV5-4 and TRBJ1-6 gives the whole variable domain ETGVTQSPTHLIKTRGQQVTLRCSSQSGHNTVSWYQQALGQGPQFIFQYYREEENGRGNFPPRFSGLQFPNYSSELNVNALELDDSALYLCASSLDRGQSPLHFGNGTRLTVT.

The chain links TRBV6-5 to TRBJ2-3, with 10 nucleotides matching TRBD2. Germline assignment: CDR1 MNHEY and CDR2 SVGAGI. The CDR3 is 15 amino acids. Losses at the gene ends were 11 bases for V and 3 bases for J; bases not matched to a gene: 11. CDR3 amino acids: CASTASGGATDTQYF. In nucleotides, the CDR3 is TGTGCCTCTACAGCCAGCGGGGGGGCAACAGATACGCAGTATTTT.

The V and J genes are TRBV2 and TRBJ2-7; 8 bases fit TRBD1. This CDR3 contains 11 residues. V trimming: 7 bases; J trimming: 9 bases; junction bases outside the gene matches: 5. Germline loops: CDR1 SNHLY, CDR2 FYNNEI. The CDR3 protein is CASTLQGVQYF. CDR3 DNA sequence: TGTGCCAGCACACTACAGGGGGTGCAGTACTTC.

V gene TRBV7-2 combines with J gene TRBJ1-5; D unresolved. CDR1 SGHTA and CDR2 FQGNSA come from the germline V gene. V lost 5 bases to trimming and J lost 7 bases, with 12 bases between them. The CDR3 runs 13 residues. This CDR3 reads CASSPGFGQPQHF. DNA for the CDR3: TGTGCCAGCAGCCCGGGGTTCGGCCAGCCCCAGCATTTT.

V and J are TRBV4-1 and TRBJ1-2; 9 nucleotides line up with TRBD1. In germline, CDR1 is MGHRA, CDR2 YSYEKL. J gave up 4 bases and V 6 bases, and 6 bases lay outside the gene matches. CDR3 length: 14 residues. CDR3 DNA sequence: TGCGCCAGCAGTCGGACAGGGGATCTCTATGGCTACACCTTC. Encoded protein: CASSRTGDLYGYTF.

The chain carries TRBV19 and TRBJ1-1; D is unresolved. Germline CDR1 and CDR2: LNHDA and SQIVND (reference sequence). The V gene lost 5 bases and the J gene lost 1 base, with 20 bases spanning the gap. The CDR3 is 17 amino acids. As DNA, the CDR3 is TGTGCCAGTAGTGCCCCAAAGGGAGAGGGCCGGAACACTGAAGCTTTCTTT. Translation gives CASSAPKGEGRNTEAFF.

This chain uses TRBV6-1 with TRBJ2-1, with D unclear. The V gene's germline CDR1 is MNHNS and CDR2 SASEGT. The CDR3 sequence is 15 residues long. V was pared by 7 bases and J by 4 bases, with 17 bases between. CDR3 sequence (DNA): TGTGCCAGCACCGCTTGGGTCCGGGTATACAATGAGCAGTTCTTC. This encodes CASTAWVRVYNEQFF.

V and J are TRBV6-1 and TRBJ1-2, with a weak D call TRBD1 (6 bases). V shed 6 bases and J shed 4 bases, with 15 bases lying between them. Germline CDR1 and CDR2: MNHNS and SASEGT. The CDR3 runs 14 residues. This chain's CDR3 is CASRPGHFFYGYTF. DNA of the CDR3: TGTGCCAGCAGGCCGGGACACTTTTTCTATGGCTACACCTTC.

V usage is TRBV7-2 and J usage is TRBJ2-7; D is possibly TRBD1 (6 bases). The CDR3 spans 15 residues. CDR1 SGHTA and CDR2 FQGNSA come from the germline V gene. V was clipped by 3 bases and J by 1 base, with 13 bases between them. For the CDR3, the DNA is TGTGCCAGCAGCTTTTTTTCACAGGGTTCCTACGAGCAGTACTTC. Translating gives CASSFFSQGSYEQYF.